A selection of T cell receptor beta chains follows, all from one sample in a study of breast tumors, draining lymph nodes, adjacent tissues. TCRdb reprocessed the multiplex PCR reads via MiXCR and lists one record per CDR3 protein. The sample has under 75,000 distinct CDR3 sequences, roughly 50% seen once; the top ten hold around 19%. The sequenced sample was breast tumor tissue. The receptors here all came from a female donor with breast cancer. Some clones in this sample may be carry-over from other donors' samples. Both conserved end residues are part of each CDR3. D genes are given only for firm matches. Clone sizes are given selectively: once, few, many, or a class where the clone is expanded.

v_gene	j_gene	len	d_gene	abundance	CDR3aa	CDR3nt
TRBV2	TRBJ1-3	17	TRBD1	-	CASSEADGRGYGYTLYF	TGTGCCAGCAGTGAAGCAGACGGCAGGGGGTATGGCTACACCTTATATTTT
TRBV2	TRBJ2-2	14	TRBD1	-	CASPGQGVAGELFF	TGTGCCAGCCCGGGACAGGGTGTGGCCGGTGAGCTGTTTTTT
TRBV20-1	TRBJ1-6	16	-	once	CSAQSGLGDYNSPLHF	TGCAGTGCTCAAAGTGGGCTCGGGGACTATAATTCACCCCTCCACTTT
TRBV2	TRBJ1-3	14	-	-	CASSLDSLGNTIYF	TGTGCCAGCAGTTTAGACAGCCTTGGAAACACCATATATTTT
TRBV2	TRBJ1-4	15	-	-	CASSDIQGWDEELFF	TGTGCCAGCAGTGATATTCAGGGGTGGGACGAAGAACTGTTTTTT
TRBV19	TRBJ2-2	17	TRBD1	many	CASSIDLGTGGFGELFF	TGTGCCAGTAGTATAGATCTGGGGACAGGGGGCTTCGGGGAGCTGTTTTTT
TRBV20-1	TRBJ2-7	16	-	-	CSARVAAPPASYEQYF	TGCAGTGCTAGAGTGGCGGCACCCCCGGCCAGCTACGAGCAGTACTTC
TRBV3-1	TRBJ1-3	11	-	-	CASMRGNTIYF	TGTGCCAGCATGCGTGGAAACACCATATATTTT
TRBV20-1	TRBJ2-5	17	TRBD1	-	CSASDRDRGPLAETQYF	TGCAGTGCTAGTGACCGGGACAGGGGGCCTCTAGCGGAGACCCAGTACTTC
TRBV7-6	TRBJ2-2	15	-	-	CASSLAGGHGGELFF	TGTGCCAGCAGCTTAGCGGGGGGGCACGGCGGGGAGCTGTTTTTT
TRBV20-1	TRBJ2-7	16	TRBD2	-	CSATHPLAGGPYEQYF	TGCAGTGCCACCCACCCTTTAGCGGGGGGCCCCTACGAGCAGTACTTC
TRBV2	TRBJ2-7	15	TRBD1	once	CASRAGTGVGYEQYF	TGTGCCAGCAGGGCCGGGACAGGGGTTGGCTACGAGCAGTACTTC
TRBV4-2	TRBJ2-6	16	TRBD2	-	CASSPLGLAGANVLTF	TGTGCCAGCAGCCCACTGGGACTAGCGGGGGCCAACGTCCTGACTTTC
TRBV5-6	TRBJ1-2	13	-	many	CASSFGGNYGYTF	TGTGCCAGCAGCTTTGGGGGTAACTATGGCTACACCTTC
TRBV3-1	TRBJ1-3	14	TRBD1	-	CASSPGQGRNTIYF	TGTGCCAGCAGCCCAGGACAGGGTCGCAACACCATATATTTT
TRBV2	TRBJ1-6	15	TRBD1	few	CASREGDRGNSPLHF	TGTGCCAGCAGGGAGGGGGACAGGGGGAATTCACCCCTCCACTTT
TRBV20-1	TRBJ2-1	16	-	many	CSAREEGRASYNEQFF	TGCAGTGCTAGAGAAGAGGGCAGGGCTTCTTACAATGAGCAGTTCTTC
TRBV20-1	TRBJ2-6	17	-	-	CSARDTGSHSGANVLTF	TGCAGTGCTAGAGACACAGGATCACACTCTGGGGCCAACGTCCTGACTTTC
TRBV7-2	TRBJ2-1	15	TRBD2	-	CASSPTSGTFDEQFF	TGTGCCAGCAGCCCGACTAGCGGGACATTTGATGAGCAGTTCTTC
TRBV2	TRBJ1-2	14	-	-	CASRSPTENYGYTF	TGTGCCAGCAGATCCCCTACAGAGAACTATGGCTACACCTTC
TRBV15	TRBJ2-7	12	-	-	CATSKGLDEQYF	TGTGCCACCAGCAAGGGGTTGGACGAGCAGTACTTC
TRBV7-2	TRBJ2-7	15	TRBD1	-	CASSLEPGQGLEQYF	TGTGCCAGCAGCTTAGAACCGGGACAGGGGCTCGAGCAGTACTTC
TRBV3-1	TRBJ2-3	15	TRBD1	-	CASSLRTGGTDTQYF	TGTGCCAGCAGCCTTAGGACAGGGGGCACAGATACGCAGTATTTT
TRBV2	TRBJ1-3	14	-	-	CASRGGYSGNTIYF	TGTGCCAGCAGAGGAGGCTACTCTGGAAACACCATATATTTT
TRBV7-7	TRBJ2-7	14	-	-	CASSLVWLTYEQYF	TGTGCTAGCAGCTTAGTGTGGTTAACTTACGAGCAGTACTTC
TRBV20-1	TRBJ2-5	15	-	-	CSASEARGGGETQYF	TGCAGTGCTAGTGAAGCCAGGGGTGGAGGGGAGACCCAGTACTTC
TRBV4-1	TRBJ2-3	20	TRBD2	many	CASSQDQGLAGVDPTDTQYF	TGCGCCAGCAGCCAAGATCAGGGACTAGCGGGAGTGGACCCCACAGATACGCAGTATTTT
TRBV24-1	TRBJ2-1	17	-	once	CATSDIQGISSYNEQFF	TGTGCCACCAGTGATATTCAGGGGATTTCTTCCTACAATGAGCAGTTCTTC
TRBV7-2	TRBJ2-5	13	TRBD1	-	CASSGGTGATQYF	TGTGCCAGCAGCGGAGGGACAGGGGCGACCCAGTACTTC
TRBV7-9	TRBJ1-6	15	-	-	CASSRRRKDYSPLHF	TGTGCCAGCAGCCGCCGTAGAAAAGATTATTCCCCCCTCCACTTT
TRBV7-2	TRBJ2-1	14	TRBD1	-	CASSWGQPYNEQFF	TGTGCCAGCAGCTGGGGACAGCCCTACAATGAGCAGTTCTTC
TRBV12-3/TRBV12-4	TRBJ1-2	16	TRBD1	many	CASTSVYGTGMQGYTF	TGTGCCAGCACCTCAGTTTATGGGACAGGGATGCAGGGCTACACCTTC
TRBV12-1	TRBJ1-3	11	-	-	CASSPDNTIYF	TGTGCCAGCAGCCCCGATAACACCATATATTTT
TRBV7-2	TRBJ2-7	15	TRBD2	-	CASSFALAGVGEQYF	TGTGCCAGCAGCTTCGCTCTAGCGGGAGTGGGTGAGCAGTACTTC
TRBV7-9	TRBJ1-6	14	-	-	CASSQDRGGGTLHF	TGTGCCAGCAGCCAAGACCGTGGGGGTGGGACCCTCCACTTT
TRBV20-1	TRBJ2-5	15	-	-	CSAFPGTAGKETQYF	TGCAGTGCTTTCCCCGGGACAGCGGGGAAGGAGACCCAGTACTTC
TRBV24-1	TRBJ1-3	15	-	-	CATSDNLDSGNTIYF	TGTGCCACCTCTGACAACCTGGACTCTGGAAACACCATATATTTT
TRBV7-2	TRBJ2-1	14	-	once	CASSPSSGFNEQFF	TGTGCCAGCAGCCCCTCCTCGGGATTCAATGAGCAGTTCTTC
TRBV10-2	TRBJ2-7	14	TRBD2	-	CASKTAGEGYEQYF	TGCGCCAGCAAAACGGCGGGAGAGGGGTACGAGCAGTACTTC
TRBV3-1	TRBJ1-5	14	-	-	CASSPAVSNQPQHF	TGTGCCAGCAGCCCGGCAGTTAGCAATCAGCCCCAGCATTTT
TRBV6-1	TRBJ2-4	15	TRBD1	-	CAGSDLGTVKNIQYF	TGTGCCGGCAGTGATCTGGGGACAGTAAAAAACATTCAGTACTTC
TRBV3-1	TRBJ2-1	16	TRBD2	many	CASSQSSGPGYNEQFF	TGTGCCAGCAGCCAATCTAGCGGTCCCGGGTACAATGAGCAGTTCTTC
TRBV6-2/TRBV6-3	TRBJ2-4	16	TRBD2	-	CASSPTSAIYGNIQYF	TGTGCCAGCAGCCCGACTAGCGCCATTTACGGAAACATTCAGTACTTC
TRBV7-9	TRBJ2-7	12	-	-	CASSANSYEQYF	TGTGCCAGCAGCGCGAACAGCTACGAGCAGTACTTC
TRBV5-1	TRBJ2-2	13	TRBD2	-	CASTAGETGDLFF	TGTGCCAGCACAGCGGGGGAGACCGGGGACCTGTTTTTT
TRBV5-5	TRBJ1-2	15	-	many	CASSLESKTNYGYTF	TGTGCCAGCAGCTTGGAGTCTAAAACTAACTATGGCTACACCTTC